This section outlines one TCR beta chain sequence together with its context. The table came from immunoSEQ multiplex PCR; TCRdb's copy has only in-frame clones and leaves some out. The table shows 100,000 to 150,000 clones, with 90% occurring only once. V was clipped by 5 bases and J by 2 bases, with 10 bases between them. Germline V CDR1 and CDR2: LNHNV, YYDKDF (reference sequence). The CDR3 totals 13 residues. These data are taken from a study of T cell responses to AZD1222 COVID-19 vaccine. The TCR was taken from an adult in good health. V and J are TRBV15 and TRBJ2-7; a weak D match, TRBD1 (7 bases). Material: peripheral blood, obtained on day 0 of AZD1222 vaccination. DNA for the CDR3: TGTGCCACCAGCGCGGGACAGACCTACGAGCAGTACTTC. Translated: CATSAGQTYEQYF. Filled out from reference TRBV15 and TRBJ2-7, the complete variable domain reads DAMVIQNPRYQVTQFGKPVTLSCSQTLNHNVMYWYQQKSSQAPKLLFHYYDKDFNNEADTPDNFQSRRPNTSFCFLDIRSPGLGDTAMYLCATSAGQTYEQYFGPGTRLTVT.